This T cell receptor (beta chain) was recovered during a study of T cells after yellow fever vaccination. A process of 5'RACE template switching, which added a universal primer site and UMIs, was used to make TCR cDNA. A single record per CDR3 protein comes from TCRdb applying MiXCR to the 5' RACE reads. The sample lists hundreds of thousands of distinct CDR3 sequences, roughly 8.7% occurring once. This clonotype has only a few counts. The antigen is undetermined. Study-wide findings and caveats: In FACS-sorted repertoires, abundant clonotypes from the bulk population could appear as contaminants.

CDR1 is MGHRA and CDR2 is YSYEKL in the germline V gene. This CDR3 is 16 amino acids long. V dropped 1 base and J dropped 0 bases, with 10 bases sitting between them. The receptor was isolated from a man aged 18 to 35 who received the YFV17D yellow fever vaccine. Specimen: PBMCs, collected on the day of the first yellow fever vaccination. The rearrangement links TRBV4-1 to TRBJ2-4; D gene uncertain. Here the CDR3 DNA reads TGCGCCAGCAGCCAAGTACTACAGTTAGCCAAAAACATTCAGTACTTC. It translates to CASSQVLQLAKNIQYF.